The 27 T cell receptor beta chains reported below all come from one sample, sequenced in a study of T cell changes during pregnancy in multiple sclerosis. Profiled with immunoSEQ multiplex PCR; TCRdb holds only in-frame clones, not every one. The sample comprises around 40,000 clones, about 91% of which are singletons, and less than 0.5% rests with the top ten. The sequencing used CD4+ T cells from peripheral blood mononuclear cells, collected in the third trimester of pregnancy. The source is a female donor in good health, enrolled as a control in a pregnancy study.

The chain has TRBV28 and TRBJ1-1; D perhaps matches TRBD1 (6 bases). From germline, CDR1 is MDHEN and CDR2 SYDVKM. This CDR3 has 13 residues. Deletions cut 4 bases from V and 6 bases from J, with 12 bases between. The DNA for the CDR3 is TGTGCCAGCAGTTCTGCAGGGGCACCTGAAGCTTTCTTT. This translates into CASSSAGAPEAFF.

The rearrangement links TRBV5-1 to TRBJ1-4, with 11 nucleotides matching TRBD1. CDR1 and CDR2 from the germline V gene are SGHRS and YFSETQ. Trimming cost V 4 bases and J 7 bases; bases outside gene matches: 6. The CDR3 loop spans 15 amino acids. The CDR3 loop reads CASSPTDRGLEKLFF. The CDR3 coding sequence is TGCGCCAGCAGCCCGACGGACAGGGGGCTTGAAAAACTGTTTTTT.

In DNA, the CDR3 is TGTGCCAGCAGTTACGGACAGGGCGACACTGAAGCTTTCTTT. The encoded protein is CASSYGQGDTEAFF. The chain uses TRBV6-6 and TRBJ1-1; 8 positions agree with TRBD1. CDR1 MNHNY and CDR2 SVGAGI come from the germline V gene (reference sequence). The CDR3 extends over 14 amino acids. Losses at the gene ends were 2 bases for V and 3 bases for J; bases not matched to a gene: 2.

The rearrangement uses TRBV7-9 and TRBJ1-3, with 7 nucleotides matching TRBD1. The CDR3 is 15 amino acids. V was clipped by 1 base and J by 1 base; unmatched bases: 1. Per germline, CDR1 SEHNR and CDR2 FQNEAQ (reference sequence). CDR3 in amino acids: CASSLEQGSGNTIYF. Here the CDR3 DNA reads TGTGCCAGCAGCTTAGAACAGGGGTCTGGAAACACCATATATTTT.

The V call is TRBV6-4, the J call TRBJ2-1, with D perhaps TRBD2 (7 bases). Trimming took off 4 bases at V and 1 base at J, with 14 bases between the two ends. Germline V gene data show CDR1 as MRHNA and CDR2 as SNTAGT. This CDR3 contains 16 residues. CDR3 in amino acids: CASSVPGGLSYNEQFF. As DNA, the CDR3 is TGTGCCAGCAGTGTCCCCGGGGGGCTATCCTACAATGAGCAGTTCTTC.

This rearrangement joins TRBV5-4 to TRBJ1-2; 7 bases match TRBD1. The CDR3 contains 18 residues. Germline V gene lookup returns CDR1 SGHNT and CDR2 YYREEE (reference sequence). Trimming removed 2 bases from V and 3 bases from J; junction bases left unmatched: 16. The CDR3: CASSLPLGTRGDHYGYTF. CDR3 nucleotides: TGTGCCAGCAGCTTACCTCTCGGGACCAGGGGGGACCACTATGGCTACACCTTC.

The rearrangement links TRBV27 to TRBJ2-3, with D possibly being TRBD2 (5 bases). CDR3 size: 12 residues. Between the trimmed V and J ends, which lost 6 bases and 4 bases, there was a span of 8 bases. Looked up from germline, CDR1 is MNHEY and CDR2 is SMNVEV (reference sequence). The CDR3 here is CASRSRADTQYF. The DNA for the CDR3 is TGTGCCAGCAGGTCGAGGGCAGATACGCAGTATTTT.

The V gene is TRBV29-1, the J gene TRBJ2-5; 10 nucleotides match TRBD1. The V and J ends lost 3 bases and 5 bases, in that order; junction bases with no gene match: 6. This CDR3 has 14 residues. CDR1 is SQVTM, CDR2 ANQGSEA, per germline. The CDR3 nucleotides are TGCAGCGTTGAGGACAGGGGGAGGGCGGAGACCCAGTACTTC. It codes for CSVEDRGRAETQYF.

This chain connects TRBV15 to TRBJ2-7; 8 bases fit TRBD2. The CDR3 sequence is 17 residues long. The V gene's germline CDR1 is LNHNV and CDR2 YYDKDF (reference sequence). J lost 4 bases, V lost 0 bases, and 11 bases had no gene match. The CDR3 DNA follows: TGTGCCACCAGCAGAGACCGGTTCAGCGGGAGTACGTACGAGCAGTACTTC. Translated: CATSRDRFSGSTYEQYF.

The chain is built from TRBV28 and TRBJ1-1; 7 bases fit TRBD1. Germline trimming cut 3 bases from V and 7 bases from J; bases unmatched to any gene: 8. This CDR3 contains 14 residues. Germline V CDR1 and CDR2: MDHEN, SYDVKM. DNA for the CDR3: TGTGCCAGCAGTTTTGGGACAGAAATGGTTGAAGCTTTCTTT. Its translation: CASSFGTEMVEAFF.

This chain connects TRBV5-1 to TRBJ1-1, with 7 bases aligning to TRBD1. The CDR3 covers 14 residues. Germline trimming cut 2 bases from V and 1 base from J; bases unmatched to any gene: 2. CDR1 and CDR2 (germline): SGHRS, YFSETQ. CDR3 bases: TGCGCCAGCAGCTTAACAGGGGCGAACACTGAAGCTTTCTTT. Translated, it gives CASSLTGANTEAFF.

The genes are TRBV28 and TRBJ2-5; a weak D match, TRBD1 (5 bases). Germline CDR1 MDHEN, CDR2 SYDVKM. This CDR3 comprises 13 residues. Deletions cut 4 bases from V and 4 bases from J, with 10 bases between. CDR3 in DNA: TGTGCCAGCAGTTCAGGGTTCCCAGAGACCCAGTACTTC. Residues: CASSSGFPETQYF.

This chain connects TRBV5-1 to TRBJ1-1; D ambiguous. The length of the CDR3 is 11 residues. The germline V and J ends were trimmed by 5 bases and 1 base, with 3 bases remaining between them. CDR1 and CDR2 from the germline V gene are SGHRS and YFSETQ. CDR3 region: CASRQNTEAFF. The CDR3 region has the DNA TGCGCCAGCAGACAGAACACTGAAGCTTTCTTT.

CDR3 residues: CASSLLAGDLDTQYF. The CDR3 nucleotides read TGCGCCAGCAGCTTACTAGCGGGAGATCTAGATACGCAGTATTTT. The chain recombines TRBV5-1 with TRBJ2-3; TRBD2 matches 11 bases. The CDR3 covers 15 residues. The V and J ends lost 2 bases and 5 bases, in that order; junction bases with no gene match: 4. Germline-derived CDR1 and CDR2 are SGHRS and YFSETQ.

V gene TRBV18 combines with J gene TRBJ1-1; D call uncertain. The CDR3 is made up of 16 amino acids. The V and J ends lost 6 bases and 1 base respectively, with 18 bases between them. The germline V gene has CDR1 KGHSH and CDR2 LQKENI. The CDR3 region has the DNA TGTGCCAGCTCCCCTGTCGGTCCGGGTTCGAACACTGAAGCTTTCTTT. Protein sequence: CASSPVGPGSNTEAFF.

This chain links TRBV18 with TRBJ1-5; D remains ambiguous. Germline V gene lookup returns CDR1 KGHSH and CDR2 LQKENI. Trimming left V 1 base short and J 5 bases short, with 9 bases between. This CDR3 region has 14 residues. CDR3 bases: TGTGCCAGCTCACCACAGGCCGGGGATCAGCCCCAGCATTTT. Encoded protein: CASSPQAGDQPQHF.

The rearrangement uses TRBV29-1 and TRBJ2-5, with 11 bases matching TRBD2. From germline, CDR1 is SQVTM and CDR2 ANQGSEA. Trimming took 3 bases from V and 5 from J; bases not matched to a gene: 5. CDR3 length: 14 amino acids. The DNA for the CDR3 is TGCAGCGTTGATATAGCGGGAGGGCCGGAGACCCAGTACTTC. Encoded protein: CSVDIAGGPETQYF.

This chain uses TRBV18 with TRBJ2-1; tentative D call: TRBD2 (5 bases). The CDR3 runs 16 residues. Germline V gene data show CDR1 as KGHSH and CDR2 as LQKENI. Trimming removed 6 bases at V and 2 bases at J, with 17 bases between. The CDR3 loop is CASSPQPGITYNEQFF. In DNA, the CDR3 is TGTGCCAGCTCCCCTCAGCCGGGGATCACCTACAATGAGCAGTTCTTC.

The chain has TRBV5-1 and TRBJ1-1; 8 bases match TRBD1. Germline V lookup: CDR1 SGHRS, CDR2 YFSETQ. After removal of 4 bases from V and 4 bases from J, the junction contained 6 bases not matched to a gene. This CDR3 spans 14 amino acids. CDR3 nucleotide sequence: TGCGCCAGCAGCCCCGGGACAGGAGGCACTGAAGCTTTCTTT. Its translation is CASSPGTGGTEAFF.

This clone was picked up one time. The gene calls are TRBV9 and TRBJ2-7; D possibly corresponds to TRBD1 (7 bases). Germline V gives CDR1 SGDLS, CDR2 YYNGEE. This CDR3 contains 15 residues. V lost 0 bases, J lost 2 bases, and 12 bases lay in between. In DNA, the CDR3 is TGTGCCAGCAGCGTAGGTCAGGGGGGCACCTACGAGCAGTACTTC. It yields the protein CASSVGQGGTYEQYF.

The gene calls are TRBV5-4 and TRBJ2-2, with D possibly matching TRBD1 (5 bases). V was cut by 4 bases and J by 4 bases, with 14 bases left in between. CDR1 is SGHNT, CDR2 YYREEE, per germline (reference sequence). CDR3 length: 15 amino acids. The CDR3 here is CASSPAGRGTGELFF. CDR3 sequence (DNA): TGTGCCAGCAGCCCGGCAGGGCGCGGCACCGGGGAGCTGTTTTTT.

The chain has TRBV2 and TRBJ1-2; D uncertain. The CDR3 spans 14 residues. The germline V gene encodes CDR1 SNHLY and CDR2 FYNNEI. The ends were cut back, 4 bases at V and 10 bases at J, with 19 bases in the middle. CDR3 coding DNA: TGTGCCAGCAGTGCTTTTCCTGCTATAGGACTCTACACCTTC. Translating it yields CASSAFPAIGLYTF.

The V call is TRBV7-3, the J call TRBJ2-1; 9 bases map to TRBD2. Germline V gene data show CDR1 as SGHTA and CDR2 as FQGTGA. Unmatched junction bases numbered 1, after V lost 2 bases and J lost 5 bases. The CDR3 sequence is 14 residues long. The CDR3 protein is CASSLSSGNNEQFF. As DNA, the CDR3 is TGTGCCAGCAGCTTATCTAGCGGGAACAATGAGCAGTTCTTC.

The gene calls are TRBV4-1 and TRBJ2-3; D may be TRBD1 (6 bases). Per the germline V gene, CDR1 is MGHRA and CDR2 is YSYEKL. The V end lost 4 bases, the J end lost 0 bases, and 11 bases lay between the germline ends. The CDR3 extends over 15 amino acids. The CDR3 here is CASSPQDRSTDTQYF. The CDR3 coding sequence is TGCGCCAGCAGCCCCCAAGACAGGAGCACAGATACGCAGTATTTT.

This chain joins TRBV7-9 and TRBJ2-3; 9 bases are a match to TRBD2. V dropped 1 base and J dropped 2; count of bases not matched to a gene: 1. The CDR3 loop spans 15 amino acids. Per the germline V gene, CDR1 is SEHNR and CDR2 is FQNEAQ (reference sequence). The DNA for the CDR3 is TGTGCCAGCAGCTTAGGACTAGCGGACACAGATACGCAGTATTTT. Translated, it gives CASSLGLADTDTQYF. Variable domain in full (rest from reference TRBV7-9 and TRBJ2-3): DTGVSQNPRHKITKRGQNVTFRCDPISEHNRLYWYRQTLGQGPEFLTYFQNEAQLEKSRLLSDRFSAERPKGSFSTLEIQRTEQGDSAMYLCASSLGLADTDTQYFGPGTRLTVL.

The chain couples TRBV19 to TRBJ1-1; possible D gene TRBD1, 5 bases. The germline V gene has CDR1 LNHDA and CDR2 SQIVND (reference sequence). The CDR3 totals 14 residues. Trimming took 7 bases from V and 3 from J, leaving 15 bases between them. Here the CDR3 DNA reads TGTGCCAGTAAACCAGGGCTGGCGGACACTGAAGCTTTCTTT. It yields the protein CASKPGLADTEAFF.

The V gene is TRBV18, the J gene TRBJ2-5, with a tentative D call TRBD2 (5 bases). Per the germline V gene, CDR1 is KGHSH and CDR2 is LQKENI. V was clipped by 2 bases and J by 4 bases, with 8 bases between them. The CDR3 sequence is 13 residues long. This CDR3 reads CASSPGLAETQYF. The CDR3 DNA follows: TGTGCCAGCTCACCAGGGCTAGCAGAGACCCAGTACTTC.